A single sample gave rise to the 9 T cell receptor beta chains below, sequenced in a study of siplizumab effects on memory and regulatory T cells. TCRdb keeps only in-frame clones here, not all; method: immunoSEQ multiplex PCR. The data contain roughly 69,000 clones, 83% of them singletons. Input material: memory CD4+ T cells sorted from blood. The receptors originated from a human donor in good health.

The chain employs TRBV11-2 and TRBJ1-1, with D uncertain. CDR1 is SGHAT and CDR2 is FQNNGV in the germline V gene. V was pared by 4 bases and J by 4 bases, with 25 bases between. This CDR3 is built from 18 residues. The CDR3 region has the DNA TGTGCCAGCAGCTCGATAAAAGGTAGGCGCCCTGGGAGCACTGAAGCTTTCTTT. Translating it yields CASSSIKGRRPGSTEAFF.

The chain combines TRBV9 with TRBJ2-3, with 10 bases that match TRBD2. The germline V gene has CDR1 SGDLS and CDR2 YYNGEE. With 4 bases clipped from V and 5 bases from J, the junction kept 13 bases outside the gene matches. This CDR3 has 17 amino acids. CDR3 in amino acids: CASSPKSLAGARDTQYF. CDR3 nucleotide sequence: TGTGCCAGCAGCCCAAAGTCGCTAGCGGGGGCCCGAGATACGCAGTATTTT.

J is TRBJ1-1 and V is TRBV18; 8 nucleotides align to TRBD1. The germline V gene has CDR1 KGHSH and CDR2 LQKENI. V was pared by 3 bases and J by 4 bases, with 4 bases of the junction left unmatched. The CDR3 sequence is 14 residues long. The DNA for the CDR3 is TGTGCCAGCTCACCGTCTACAGGGGGCACTGAAGCTTTCTTT. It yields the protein CASSPSTGGTEAFF.

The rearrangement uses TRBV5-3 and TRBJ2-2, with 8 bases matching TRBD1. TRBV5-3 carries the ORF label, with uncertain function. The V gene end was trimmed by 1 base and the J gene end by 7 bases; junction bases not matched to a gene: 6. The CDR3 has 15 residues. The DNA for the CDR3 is TGTGCCAGAAGCTTGCCCGGACAGGGTATCGGGGAGCTGTTTTTT. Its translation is CARSLPGQGIGELFF.

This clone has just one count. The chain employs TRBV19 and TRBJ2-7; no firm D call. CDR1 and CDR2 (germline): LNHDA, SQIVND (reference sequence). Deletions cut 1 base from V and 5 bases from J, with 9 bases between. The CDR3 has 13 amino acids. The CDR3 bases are TGTGCCAGTAGTATAGGGTTTAAGGACGAGCAGTACTTC. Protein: CASSIGFKDEQYF.

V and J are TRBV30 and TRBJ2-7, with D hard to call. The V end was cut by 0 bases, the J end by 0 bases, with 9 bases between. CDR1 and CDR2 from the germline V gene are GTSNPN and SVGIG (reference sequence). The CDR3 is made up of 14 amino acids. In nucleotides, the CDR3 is TGTGCCTGGAGTGTACAACCAGTCTCCTACGAGCAGTACTTC. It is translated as CAWSVQPVSYEQYF.

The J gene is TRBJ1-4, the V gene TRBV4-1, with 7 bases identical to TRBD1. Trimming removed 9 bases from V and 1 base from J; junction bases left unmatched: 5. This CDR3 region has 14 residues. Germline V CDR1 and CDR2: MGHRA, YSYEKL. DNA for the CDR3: TGCGCCAGTGGGACAGAAAGAACTAATGAAAAACTGTTTTTT. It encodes CASGTERTNEKLFF.

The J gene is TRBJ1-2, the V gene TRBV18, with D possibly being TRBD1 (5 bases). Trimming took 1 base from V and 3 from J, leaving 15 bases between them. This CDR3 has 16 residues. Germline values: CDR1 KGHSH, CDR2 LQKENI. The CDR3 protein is CASSPQQEGLDYGYTF. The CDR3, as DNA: TGTGCCAGCTCACCACAACAGGAGGGTCTAGACTATGGCTACACCTTC.

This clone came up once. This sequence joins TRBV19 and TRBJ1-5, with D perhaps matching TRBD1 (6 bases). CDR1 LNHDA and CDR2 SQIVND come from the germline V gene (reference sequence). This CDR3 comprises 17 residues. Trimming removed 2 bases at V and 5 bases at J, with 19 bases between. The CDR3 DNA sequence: TGTGCCAGTAGTATAAATGGGGGCGCTGGATCTCATCAGCCCCAGCATTTT. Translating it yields CASSINGGAGSHQPQHF.